This T cell receptor (beta chain) was profiled in a study of cytomegalovirus exposure and HLA in healthy donors. Study-wide background: Unique TCR beta sequences numbering fewer than 130 million came from some 200 million T cells in an earlier analysis. Overall study results and limits: Reports credit the classifier with highly specific, highly sensitive diagnosis of cytomegalovirus status.

60 Vbeta and 13 Jbeta primers were used in PCR. Produced via immunoSEQ multiplex PCR; TCRdb's table is partial and in-frame only. The sample carries more than 85,000 clones, 60% to 85% recorded once. This clone was picked up a small number of times. Its antigen is not known. V was pared by 5 bases and J by 3 bases, with 9 bases between. Germline CDR1 and CDR2: SGHAT and FQDESV (reference sequence). The CDR3 has 13 amino acids. The rearrangement joins TRBV11-1 to TRBJ2-3; a possible D gene is TRBD1 (6 bases). The sequence was collected from a boy aged 5-17 years in good health and CMV-seronegative. The sequenced material came from PBMCs. The CDR3 region is CASSLTGTDTQYF. For the CDR3, the DNA is TGTGCCAGCAGCCTTACAGGGACAGATACGCAGTATTTT.